This TCR beta chain was captured by sequencing in a study of shared clonotypes between healthy human individuals. Study summary: For every donor, three CD4 naive, three CD4 memory, two CD8 naive and one CD8 memory plates were used. Study-level findings and limits: It was the non-shared clonotypes that had lower generation probabilities than clonotypes shared by all four donors. An anticipated effect of sequencing depth on clonotype sharing among donors was recognized.

The CDR3 runs 18 residues. Germline V CDR1 and CDR2: SGHRS, YFSETQ. Deletions cut 0 bases from V and 0 bases from J, with 13 bases between. The healthy adult donors were HIV-negative and reported no recent acute infections or vaccinations. Assay: immunoSEQ multiplex PCR; the TCRdb copy retains only in-frame clones and omits some. The table shows approximately 2,000,000 clones, with roughly 92% occurring only once. Comments on this clone: Its matching antigen is unknown.

Sequences were obtained from naive CD4+ T cells from PBMCs. The sample's subset: CD45RA+ positively selected. This clonotype originated in a man younger than 30 in good health. Some clones in this sample may be carry-over from other donors' samples. This chain joins TRBV5-1 and TRBJ2-6; D gene ambiguous. This CDR3 is CASSLDDSSYSGANVLTF. As DNA, the CDR3 is TGCGCCAGCAGCTTGGATGACTCATCCTACTCTGGGGCCAACGTCCTGACTTTC.